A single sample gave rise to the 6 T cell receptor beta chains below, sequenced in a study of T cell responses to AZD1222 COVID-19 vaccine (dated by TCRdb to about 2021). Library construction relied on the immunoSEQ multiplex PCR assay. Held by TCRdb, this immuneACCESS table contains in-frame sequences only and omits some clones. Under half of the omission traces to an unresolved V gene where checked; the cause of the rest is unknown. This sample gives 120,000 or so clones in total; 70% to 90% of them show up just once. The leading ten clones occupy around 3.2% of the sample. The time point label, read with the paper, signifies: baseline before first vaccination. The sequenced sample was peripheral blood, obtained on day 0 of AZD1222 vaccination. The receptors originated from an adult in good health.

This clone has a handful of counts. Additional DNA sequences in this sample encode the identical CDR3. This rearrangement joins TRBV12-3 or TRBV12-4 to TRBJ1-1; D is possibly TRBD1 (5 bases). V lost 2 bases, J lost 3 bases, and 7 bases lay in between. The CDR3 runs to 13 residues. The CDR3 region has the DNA TGTGCCAGCAGTTTAACGGGGGACACTGAAGCTTTCTTT. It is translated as CASSLTGDTEAFF.

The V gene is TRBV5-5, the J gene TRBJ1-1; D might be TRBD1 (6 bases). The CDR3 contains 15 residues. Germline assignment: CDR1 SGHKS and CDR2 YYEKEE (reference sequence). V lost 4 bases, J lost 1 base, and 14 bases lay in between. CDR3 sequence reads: CASSQIGQSNTEAFF. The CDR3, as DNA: TGTGCCAGCAGCCAAATCGGACAGTCGAACACTGAAGCTTTCTTT.

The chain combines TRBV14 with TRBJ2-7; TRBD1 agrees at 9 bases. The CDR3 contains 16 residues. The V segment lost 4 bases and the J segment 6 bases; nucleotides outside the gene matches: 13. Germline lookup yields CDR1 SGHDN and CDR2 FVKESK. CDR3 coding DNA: TGTGCCAGCAGCCTATCCCGAGGGGACAGGGCTTCCGAGCAGTACTTC. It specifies CASSLSRGDRASEQYF.

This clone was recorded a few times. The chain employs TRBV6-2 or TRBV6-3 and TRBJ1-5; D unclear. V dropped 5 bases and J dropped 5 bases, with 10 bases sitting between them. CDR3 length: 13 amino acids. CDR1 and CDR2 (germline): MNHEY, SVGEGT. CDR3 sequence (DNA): TGTGCCAGCAGTGGTTCCACGTATCAGCCCCAGCATTTT. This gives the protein CASSGSTYQPQHF.

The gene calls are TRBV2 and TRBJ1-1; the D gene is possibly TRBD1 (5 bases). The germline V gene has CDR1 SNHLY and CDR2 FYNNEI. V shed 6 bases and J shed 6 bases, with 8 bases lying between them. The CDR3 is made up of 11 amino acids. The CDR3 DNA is TGTGCCAGCAGACAGGTGGCTGAAGCTTTCTTT. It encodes CASRQVAEAFF.

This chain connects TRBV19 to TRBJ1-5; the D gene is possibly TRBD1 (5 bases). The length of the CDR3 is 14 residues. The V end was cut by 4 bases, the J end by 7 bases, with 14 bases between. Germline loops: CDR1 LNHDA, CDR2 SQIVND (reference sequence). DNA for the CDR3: TGTGCCAGTAGTACGGGGACCTCTTTCCAGCCCCAGCATTTT. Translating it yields CASSTGTSFQPQHF.